This T cell receptor beta chain is drawn from a study of blood T cell repertoires in COVID-19. About the study: From T cells, B-cell-depleted T cells, or PBMCs came the material, which was cDNA or gDNA.

Here immunoSEQ multiplex PCR was the method, and the copy in TCRdb shows in-frame clones only, minus some. The sample has around 63,000 clones, roughly 90% seen once. The germline V gene has CDR1 SGHTA and CDR2 FQGNSA. CDR3 size: 16 residues. Losses at the gene ends were 0 bases for V and 3 bases for J; bases not matched to a gene: 4. Sequenced input: peripheral blood. J is TRBJ2-3 and V is TRBV7-2; 9 positions agree with TRBD2. The origin of this receptor is a woman aged 55-70 years with acute or convalescent COVID-19. The CDR3 nucleotides read TGTGCCAGCAGCTTAGCAACTAGCGGGCCAACAGATACGCAGTATTTT. Residues: CASSLATSGPTDTQYF.